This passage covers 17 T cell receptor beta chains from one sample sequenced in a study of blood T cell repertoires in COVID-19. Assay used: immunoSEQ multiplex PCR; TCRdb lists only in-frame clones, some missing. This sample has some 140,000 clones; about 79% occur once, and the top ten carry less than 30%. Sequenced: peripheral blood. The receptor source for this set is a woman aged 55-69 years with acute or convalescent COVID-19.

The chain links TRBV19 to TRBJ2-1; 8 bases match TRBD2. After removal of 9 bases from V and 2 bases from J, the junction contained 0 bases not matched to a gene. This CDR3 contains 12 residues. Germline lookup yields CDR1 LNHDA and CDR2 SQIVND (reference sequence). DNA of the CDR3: TGTGCCAGCGGGGGGGCCTACAATGAGCAGTTCTTC. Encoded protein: CASGGAYNEQFF.

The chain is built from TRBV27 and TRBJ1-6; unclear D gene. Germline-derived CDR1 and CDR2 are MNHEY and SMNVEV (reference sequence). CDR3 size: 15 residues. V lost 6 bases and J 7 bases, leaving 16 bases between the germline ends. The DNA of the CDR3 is TGTGCCAGCAGCTCCCGAGGTTCGAGGAATTCACCCCTCCACTTT. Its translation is CASSSRGSRNSPLHF.

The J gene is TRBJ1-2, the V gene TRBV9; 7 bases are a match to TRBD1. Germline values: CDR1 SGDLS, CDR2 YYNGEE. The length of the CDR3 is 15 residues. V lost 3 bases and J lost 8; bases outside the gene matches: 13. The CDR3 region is CASSAGDSYLSGYTF. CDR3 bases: TGTGCCAGCAGCGCGGGGGACAGTTATTTGAGCGGCTACACCTTC.

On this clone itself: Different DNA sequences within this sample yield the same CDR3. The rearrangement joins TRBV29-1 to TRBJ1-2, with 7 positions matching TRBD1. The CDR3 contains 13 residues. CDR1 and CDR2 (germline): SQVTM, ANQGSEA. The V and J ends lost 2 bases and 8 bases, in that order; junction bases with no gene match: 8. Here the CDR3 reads CSVEYTGAGGYTF. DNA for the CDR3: TGCAGCGTTGAATATACAGGGGCGGGAGGCTACACCTTC.

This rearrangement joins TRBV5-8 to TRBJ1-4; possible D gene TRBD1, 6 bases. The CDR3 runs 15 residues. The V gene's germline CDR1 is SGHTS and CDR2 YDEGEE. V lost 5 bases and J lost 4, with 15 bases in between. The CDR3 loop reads CASRTTGLLNEKLFF. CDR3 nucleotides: TGTGCCAGCAGGACGACAGGATTGCTTAATGAAAAACTGTTTTTT.

The CDR3 coding sequence is TGTGCCAGCAGTAGCAGGTTCTATGGCTACACCTTC. Amino acids: CASSSRFYGYTF. The chain uses TRBV28 and TRBJ1-2, with D unclear. In germline, CDR1 is MDHEN, CDR2 SYDVKM. The CDR3 extends over 12 amino acids. V dropped 5 bases and J dropped 4 bases, with 8 bases sitting between them.

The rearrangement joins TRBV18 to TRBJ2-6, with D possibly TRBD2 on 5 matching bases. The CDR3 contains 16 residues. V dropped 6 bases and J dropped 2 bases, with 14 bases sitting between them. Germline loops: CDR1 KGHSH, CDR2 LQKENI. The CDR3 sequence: CASSLQNGAGANVLTF. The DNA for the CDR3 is TGTGCCAGCTCCCTACAAAACGGGGCTGGGGCCAACGTCCTGACTTTC.

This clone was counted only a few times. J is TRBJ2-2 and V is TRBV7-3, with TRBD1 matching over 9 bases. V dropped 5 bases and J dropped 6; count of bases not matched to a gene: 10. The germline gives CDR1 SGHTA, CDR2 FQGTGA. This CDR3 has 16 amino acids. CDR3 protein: CASSTTGTGWSGELFF. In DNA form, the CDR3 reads TGTGCCAGCAGCACCACCGGGACAGGGTGGTCCGGGGAGCTGTTTTTT.

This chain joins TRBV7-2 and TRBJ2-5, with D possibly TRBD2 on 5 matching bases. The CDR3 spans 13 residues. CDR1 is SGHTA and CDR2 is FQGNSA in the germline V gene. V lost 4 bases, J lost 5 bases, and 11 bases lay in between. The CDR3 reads CASSYQRRETQYF. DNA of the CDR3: TGTGCCAGCAGCTACCAGCGGAGGGAGACCCAGTACTTC. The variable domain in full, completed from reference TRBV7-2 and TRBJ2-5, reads GAGVSQSPSNKVTEKGKDVELRCDPISGHTALYWYRQSLGQGLEFLIYFQGNSAPDKSGLPSDRFSAERTGGSVSTLTIQRTQQEDSAVYLCASSYQRRETQYFGPGTRLLVL.

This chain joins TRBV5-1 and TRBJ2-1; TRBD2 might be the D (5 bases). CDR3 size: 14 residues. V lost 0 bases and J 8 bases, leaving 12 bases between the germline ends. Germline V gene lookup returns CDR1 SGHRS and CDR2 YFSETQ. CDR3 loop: CASSLAATTDEQFF. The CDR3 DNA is TGCGCCAGCAGCTTGGCCGCGACTACGGATGAGCAGTTCTTC.

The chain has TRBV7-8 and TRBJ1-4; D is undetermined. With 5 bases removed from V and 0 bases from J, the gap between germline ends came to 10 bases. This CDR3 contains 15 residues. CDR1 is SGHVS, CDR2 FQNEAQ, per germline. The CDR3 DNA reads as TGTGCCAGCAGCGCAAGTCCGGCAACTAATGAAAAACTGTTTTTT. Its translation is CASSASPATNEKLFF.

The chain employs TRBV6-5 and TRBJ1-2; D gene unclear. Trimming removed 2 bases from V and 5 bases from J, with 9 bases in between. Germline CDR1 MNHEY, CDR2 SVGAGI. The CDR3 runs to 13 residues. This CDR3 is CASSYGEQYGYTF. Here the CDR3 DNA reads TGTGCCAGCAGTTACGGGGAGCAGTATGGCTACACCTTC.

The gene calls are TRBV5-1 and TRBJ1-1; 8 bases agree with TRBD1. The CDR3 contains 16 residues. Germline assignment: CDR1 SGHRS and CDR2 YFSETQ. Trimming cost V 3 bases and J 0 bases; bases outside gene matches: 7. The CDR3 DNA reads TGCGCCAGCAGCTCAGACAGGGGAAACTTGAACACTGAAGCTTTCTTT. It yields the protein CASSSDRGNLNTEAFF. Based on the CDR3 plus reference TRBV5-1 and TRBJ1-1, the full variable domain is KAGVTQTPRYLIKTRGQQVTLSCSPISGHRSVSWYQQTPGQGLQFLFEYFSETQRNKGNFPGRFSGRQFSNSRSEMNVSTLELGDSALYLCASSSDRGNLNTEAFFGQGTRLTVV.

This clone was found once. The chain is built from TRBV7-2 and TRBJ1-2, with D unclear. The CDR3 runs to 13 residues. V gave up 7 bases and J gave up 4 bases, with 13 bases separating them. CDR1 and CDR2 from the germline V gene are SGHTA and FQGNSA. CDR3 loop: CASTLGLPYGYTF. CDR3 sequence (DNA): TGTGCCAGCACCTTGGGCTTGCCCTATGGCTACACCTTC.

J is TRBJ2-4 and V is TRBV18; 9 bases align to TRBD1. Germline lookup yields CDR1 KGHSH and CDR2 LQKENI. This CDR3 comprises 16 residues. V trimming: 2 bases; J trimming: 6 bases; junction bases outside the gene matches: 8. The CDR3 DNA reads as TGTGCCAGCTCACCAGTGGACAGGGGCCGGGCAAACATTCAGTACTTC. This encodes CASSPVDRGRANIQYF.

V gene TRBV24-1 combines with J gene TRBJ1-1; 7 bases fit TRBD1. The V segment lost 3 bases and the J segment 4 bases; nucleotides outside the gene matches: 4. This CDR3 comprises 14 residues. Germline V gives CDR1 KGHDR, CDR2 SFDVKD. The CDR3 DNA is TGTGCCACCAGTGATGCACAGGGGTTCACTGAAGCTTTCTTT. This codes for CATSDAQGFTEAFF.

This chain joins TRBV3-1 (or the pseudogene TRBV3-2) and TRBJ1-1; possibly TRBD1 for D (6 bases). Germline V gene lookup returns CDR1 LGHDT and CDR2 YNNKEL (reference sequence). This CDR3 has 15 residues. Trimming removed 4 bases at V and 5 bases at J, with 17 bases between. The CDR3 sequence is CASSLTGGARTEAFF. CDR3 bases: TGTGCCAGCAGCCTGACCGGGGGGGCTAGAACTGAAGCTTTCTTT.